This T cell receptor beta chain came from a study of T cells in localized non-small cell lung cancer. Study-level results: The study sequenced only one region of the tumor. As a result, intratumor heterogeneity could not be excluded and remains possible. Density of T cells in blood, when higher, went with longer overall survival.

CDR3 length: 16 residues. The germline V gene encodes CDR1 SEHNR and CDR2 FQNEAQ (reference sequence). After removal of 0 bases from V and 6 bases from J, the junction contained 9 bases not matched to a gene. The table came from immunoSEQ multiplex PCR; TCRdb's copy has only in-frame clones and leaves some out. This sample has 40,000 to 65,000 clones, with approximately 83% found just once. This clone showed up just a few times. Its antigen remains unknown. The receptor's source is a man aged 40 to 70 with stage III lung adenocarcinoma. The chain is built from TRBV7-9 and TRBJ1-2, with TRBD1 matching over 8 bases. The input for sequencing was peripheral blood mononuclear cells, taken before any cancer treatment. In DNA, the CDR3 is TGTGCCAGCAGCTTAGCAGACCGGGACAGGAAAAATGGCTACACCTTC. Its translation: CASSLADRDRKNGYTF.